What follows is one T cell receptor beta chain and its context. Trimming at V came to 4 bases and at J to 3 bases, leaving 14 bases not matched to a gene. This CDR3 spans 18 amino acids. These data originate in a study of blood T cell repertoires in COVID-19. Study summary: Acute-phase and convalescent COVID-19 samples originated in the United States, Italy and Spain.

As originally analysed: Amplified reference gene primers provided the basis for estimating nucleated cell counts. Produced via immunoSEQ multiplex PCR; TCRdb's table is partial and in-frame only. The V and J calls and clone size were taken over from that table, and D and trimming were inferred from the DNA. The table lists a few hundred thousand clones, 70% to 90% of them singletons. The source material was peripheral blood. The sequence derives from a woman between 50 and 59 years old with acute or convalescent COVID-19. This rearrangement joins TRBV23-1 to TRBJ2-7; 11 positions agree with TRBD2. TRBV23-1 is labeled an ORF, and its function is uncertain. The CDR3 sequence: CASSPQGGQLAGGYEQYF. The CDR3, as DNA: TGCGCCAGCAGTCCACAGGGTGGTCAGCTAGCGGGAGGCTACGAGCAGTACTTC.